The 11 T cell receptor beta chains presented below share a single source sample, sequenced in a study of blood T cell repertoires in COVID-19. TCRdb's table, derived via immunoSEQ multiplex PCR, lists solely in-frame clones and lacks some. Among 150,000 to 200,000 clones listed, roughly 80% were seen once. Sample: peripheral blood. The receptor set was obtained from a man in his sixties with acute or convalescent COVID-19.

The chain is built from TRBV19 and TRBJ1-5; weak D call: TRBD1 (6 bases). CDR3 size: 16 residues. The ends were cut back, 10 bases at V and 1 base at J, with 20 bases in the middle. Per the germline V gene, CDR1 is LNHDA and CDR2 is SQIVND (reference sequence). CDR3 bases: TGTGCCACTCAGTATGGGGGGGCGAGGAGCAATCAGCCCCAGCATTTT. As protein: CATQYGGARSNQPQHF. The full variable domain, completed using reference TRBV19 and TRBJ1-5, is DGGITQSPKYLFRKEGQNVTLSCEQNLNHDAMYWYRQDPGQGLRLIYYSQIVNDFQKGDIAEGYSVSREKKESFPLTVTSAQKNPTAFYLCATQYGGARSNQPQHFGDGTRLSIL.

The V call is TRBV6-5, the J call TRBJ1-4, with 9 bases identical to TRBD1. J gave up 4 bases and V 4 bases, and 4 bases lay outside the gene matches. Germline V gene sequence: CDR1 MNHEY, CDR2 SVGAGI. The CDR3 has 15 amino acids. The CDR3 DNA sequence: TGTGCCAGCAGTTGGAGACAGGGGGGTAATGAAAAACTGTTTTTT. This codes for CASSWRQGGNEKLFF.

This chain uses TRBV15 with TRBJ1-1, with D hard to call. V gave up 1 base and J gave up 1 base, with 7 bases separating them. Germline lookup yields CDR1 LNHNV and CDR2 YYDKDF (reference sequence). The CDR3 is 14 amino acids. The CDR3 region is CATSRGSRNTEAFF. The CDR3 region has the DNA TGTGCCACCAGCAGAGGATCCAGGAACACTGAAGCTTTCTTT.

The V call is TRBV5-1, the J call TRBJ2-5; a possible D gene is TRBD2 (6 bases). Germline assignment: CDR1 SGHRS and CDR2 YFSETQ. CDR3 length equals 15 residues. Trimming took 0 bases from V and 3 from J, leaving 12 bases between them. The CDR3: CASSLALGGEETQYF. DNA for the CDR3: TGCGCCAGCAGCTTGGCTTTGGGGGGAGAAGAGACCCAGTACTTC.

The chain carries TRBV4-1 and TRBJ2-2; TRBD2 aligns across 11 bases. J gave up 4 bases and V 4 bases, and 5 bases lay outside the gene matches. Germline assignment: CDR1 MGHRA and CDR2 YSYEKL. This CDR3 is 16 amino acids long. The CDR3 DNA reads as TGCGCCAGCAGCCCGCGACTAGCGGGACCCACCGGGGAGCTGTTTTTT. Its protein is CASSPRLAGPTGELFF.

The V and J genes are TRBV30 and TRBJ2-4; weak D call: TRBD1 (6 bases). This CDR3 contains 12 residues. The V gene lost 8 bases and the J gene lost 9 bases, with 17 bases spanning the gap. The germline V gene has CDR1 GTSNPN and CDR2 SVGIG (reference sequence). CDR3 coding DNA: TGTGCCCTAACAGGGTCACCGGGCATTCAGTACTTC. Translating it yields CALTGSPGIQYF.

The chain uses TRBV5-4 and TRBJ2-1, with 13 nucleotides matching TRBD2. The germline V gene encodes CDR1 SGHNT and CDR2 YYREEE (reference sequence). The CDR3 spans 17 residues. V lost 0 bases and J lost 6; bases outside the gene matches: 6. As DNA, the CDR3 is TGTGCCAGCAGCTTGGCCCTAACTAGCGGGGGGGCCAATGAGCAGTTCTTC. Protein sequence: CASSLALTSGGANEQFF.

CDR3 bases: TGTGCCACCGGGAGATGGGGGTACCAAGAGACCCAGTACTTC. Protein product: CATGRWGYQETQYF. This chain connects TRBV11-2 to TRBJ2-5; D may be TRBD2 (6 bases). Germline V lookup: CDR1 SGHAT, CDR2 FQNNGV. The V and J ends lost 10 bases and 0 bases respectively, with 15 bases between them. The CDR3 has 14 amino acids.

The chain links TRBV5-3 to TRBJ2-5; no firm D call. TRBV5-3 counts as an open reading frame of uncertain function. The V and J ends lost 3 bases and 3 bases respectively, with 21 bases between them. This CDR3 spans 17 amino acids. CDR3: CARSSRLVWPTKETQYF. CDR3 sequence (DNA): TGTGCCAGAAGCTCAAGACTGGTTTGGCCTACTAAAGAGACCCAGTACTTC.

The chain links TRBV6-4 to TRBJ1-5; the D gene is possibly TRBD1 (6 bases). V shed 4 bases and J shed 5 bases, with 15 bases lying between them. This CDR3 spans 15 amino acids. In germline, CDR1 is MRHNA, CDR2 SNTAGT. The CDR3, as DNA: TGTGCCAGCAGTGGCGGTAGACAGGACCATCAGCCCCAGCATTTT. It codes for CASSGGRQDHQPQHF.

The chain recombines TRBV19 with TRBJ1-6; D is ambiguous. The germline V gene encodes CDR1 LNHDA and CDR2 SQIVND (reference sequence). V shed 3 bases and J shed 7 bases, with 4 bases lying between them. The CDR3 runs 12 residues. CDR3 nucleotides: TGTGCCAGTAGTATTCGGAATTCACCCCTCCACTTT. It translates to CASSIRNSPLHF.